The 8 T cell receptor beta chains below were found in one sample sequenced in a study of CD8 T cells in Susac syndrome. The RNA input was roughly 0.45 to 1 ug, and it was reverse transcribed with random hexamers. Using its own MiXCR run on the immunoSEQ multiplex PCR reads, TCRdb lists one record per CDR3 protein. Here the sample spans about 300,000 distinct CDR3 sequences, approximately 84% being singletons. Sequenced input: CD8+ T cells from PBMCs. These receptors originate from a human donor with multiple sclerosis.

CDR3 loop: CAWSTQGRNYGYTF. The CDR3 DNA is TGTGCCTGGAGTACACAGGGGCGGAACTATGGCTACACCTTC. The chain joins TRBV30 to TRBJ1-2; 7 bases map to TRBD1. This CDR3 is built from 14 residues. Germline V gene sequence: CDR1 GTSNPN, CDR2 SVGIG (reference sequence). V was pared by 2 bases and J by 2 bases, with 5 bases of the junction left unmatched.

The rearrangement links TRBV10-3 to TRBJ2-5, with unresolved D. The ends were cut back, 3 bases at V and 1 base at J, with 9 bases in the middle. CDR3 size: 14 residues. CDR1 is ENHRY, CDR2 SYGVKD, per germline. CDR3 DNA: TGTGCCATCAGTGACTCCCGGATCCAAGAGACCCAGTACTTC. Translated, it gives CAISDSRIQETQYF.

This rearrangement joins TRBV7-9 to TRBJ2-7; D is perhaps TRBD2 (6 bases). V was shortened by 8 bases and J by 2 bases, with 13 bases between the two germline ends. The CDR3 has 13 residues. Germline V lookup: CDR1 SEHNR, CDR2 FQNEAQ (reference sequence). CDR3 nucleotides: TGTGCCAGCGTGGAGGACTACACCTACGAGCAGTACTTC. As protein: CASVEDYTYEQYF.

CDR3 nucleotide sequence: TGCAGTGCTAGCTCTGTGGTCTGGGGGACCGGGGAGCTGTTTTTT. It encodes CSASSVVWGTGELFF. The V call is TRBV20-1, the J call TRBJ2-2, with D possibly called TRBD1 or TRBD2 (5 bases each). This CDR3 spans 15 amino acids. Germline V gene sequence: CDR1 DFQATT, CDR2 SNEGSKA (reference sequence). Trimming stripped 3 bases from V and 5 bases from J, with 16 bases between.

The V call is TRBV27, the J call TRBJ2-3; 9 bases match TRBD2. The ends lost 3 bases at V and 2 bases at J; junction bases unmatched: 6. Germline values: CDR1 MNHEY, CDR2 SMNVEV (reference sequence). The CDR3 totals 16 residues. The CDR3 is CASSLTPGLATDTQYF. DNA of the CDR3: TGTGCCAGCAGTTTGACACCGGGACTAGCCACAGATACGCAGTATTTT.

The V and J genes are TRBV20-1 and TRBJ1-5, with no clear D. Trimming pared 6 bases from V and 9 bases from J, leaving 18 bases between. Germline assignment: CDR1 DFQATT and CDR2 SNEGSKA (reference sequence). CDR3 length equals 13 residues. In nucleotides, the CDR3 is TGCAGTGCCTTTTCGGCGGGTCGGCGGCCCCAGCATTTT. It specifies CSAFSAGRRPQHF.

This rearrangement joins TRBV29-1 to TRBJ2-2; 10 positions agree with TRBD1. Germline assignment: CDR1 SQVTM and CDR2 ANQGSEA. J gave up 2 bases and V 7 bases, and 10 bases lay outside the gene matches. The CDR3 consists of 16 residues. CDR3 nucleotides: TGCAGCGGTGCGGTTTGGGACAGGGGTAACACCGGGGAGCTGTTTTTT. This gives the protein CSGAVWDRGNTGELFF.

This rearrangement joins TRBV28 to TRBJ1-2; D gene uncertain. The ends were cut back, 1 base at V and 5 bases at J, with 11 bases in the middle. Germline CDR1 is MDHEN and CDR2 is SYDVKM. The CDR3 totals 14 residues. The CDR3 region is CASSLFGLRYGYTF. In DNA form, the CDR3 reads TGTGCCAGCAGTTTATTCGGGCTAAGATATGGCTACACCTTC.